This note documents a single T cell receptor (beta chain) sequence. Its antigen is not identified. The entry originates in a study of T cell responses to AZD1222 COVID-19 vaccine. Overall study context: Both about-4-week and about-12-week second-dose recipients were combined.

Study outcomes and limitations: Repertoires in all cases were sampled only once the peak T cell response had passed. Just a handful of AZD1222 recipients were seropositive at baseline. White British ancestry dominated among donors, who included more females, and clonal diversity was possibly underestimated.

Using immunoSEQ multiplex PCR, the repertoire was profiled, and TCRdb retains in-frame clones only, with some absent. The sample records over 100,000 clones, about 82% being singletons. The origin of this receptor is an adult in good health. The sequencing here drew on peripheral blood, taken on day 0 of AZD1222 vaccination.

As DNA, the CDR3 is TGTGCCAGCAGCTTAGGGCTAGCGGGATACGAGCAGTACTTC. It codes for CASSLGLAGYEQYF. This chain joins TRBV7-2 and TRBJ2-7, with 9 positions matching TRBD2. The CDR3 length is 14 residues. V dropped 1 base and J dropped 4; count of bases not matched to a gene: 2. Germline V gene data show CDR1 as SGHTA and CDR2 as FQGNSA.